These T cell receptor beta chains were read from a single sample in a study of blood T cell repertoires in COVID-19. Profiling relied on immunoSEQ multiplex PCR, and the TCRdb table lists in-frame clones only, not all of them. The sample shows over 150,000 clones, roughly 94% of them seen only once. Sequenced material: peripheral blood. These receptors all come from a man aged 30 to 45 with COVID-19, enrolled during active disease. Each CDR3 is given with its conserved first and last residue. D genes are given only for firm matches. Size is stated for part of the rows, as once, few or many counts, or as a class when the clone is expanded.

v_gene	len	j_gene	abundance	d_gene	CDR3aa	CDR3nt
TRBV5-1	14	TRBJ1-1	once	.	CASSLEVRGTEAFF	TGCGCCAGCAGCTTGGAAGTCCGGGGGACTGAAGCTTTCTTT
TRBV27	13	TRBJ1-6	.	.	CASSPLGHSPLHF	TGTGCCAGCAGTCCATTGGGGCATTCACCCCTCCACTTT
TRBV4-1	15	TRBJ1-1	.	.	CASSQEVAVNTEAFF	TGCGCCAGCAGCCAAGAGGTAGCGGTGAACACTGAAGCTTTCTTT
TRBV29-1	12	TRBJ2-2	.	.	CSVGVYTGELFF	TGCAGCGTTGGTGTCTACACCGGGGAGCTGTTTTTT
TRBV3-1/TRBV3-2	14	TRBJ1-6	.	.	CASSLNSRESPLHF	TGTGCCAGCAGCCTGAACAGCCGGGAATCACCCCTCCACTTT
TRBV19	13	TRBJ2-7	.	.	CASSVKRDYEQYF	TGTGCCAGTAGCGTGAAGAGGGACTACGAGCAGTACTTC
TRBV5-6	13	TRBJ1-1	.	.	CASSLAASPEAFF	TGTGCCAGCAGCTTAGCGGCCAGTCCTGAAGCTTTCTTT
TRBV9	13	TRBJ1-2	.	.	CASSPTTGLGYTF	TGTGCCAGCAGTCCCACCACAGGGTTGGGCTACACCTTC
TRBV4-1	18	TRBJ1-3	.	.	CASSQDGGTYDSGNTIYF	TGCGCCAGCAGCCAGGACGGGGGGACGTATGACTCTGGAAACACCATATATTTT
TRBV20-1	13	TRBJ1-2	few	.	CSASSGLNYGYTF	TGCAGTGCTAGTAGTGGGCTGAACTATGGCTACACCTTC
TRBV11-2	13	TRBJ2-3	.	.	CASGQGSTDTQYF	TGTGCCAGCGGTCAGGGTAGCACAGATACGCAGTATTTT
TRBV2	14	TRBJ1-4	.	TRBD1	CASNPQGQGEKLFF	TGTGCCAGCAACCCACAGGGGCAAGGTGAAAAACTGTTTTTT
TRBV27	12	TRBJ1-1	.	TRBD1	CASSTHRGGAFF	TGTGCCAGCAGTACCCACAGGGGGGGAGCTTTCTTT
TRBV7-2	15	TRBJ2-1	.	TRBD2	CASSLASSGGNEQFF	TGTGCCAGCAGCTTAGCGTCTAGCGGGGGGAACGAGCAGTTCTTC
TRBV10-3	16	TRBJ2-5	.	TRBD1	CAISENPGTGLETQYF	TGTGCCATCAGTGAAAACCCCGGGACAGGGTTGGAGACCCAGTACTTC
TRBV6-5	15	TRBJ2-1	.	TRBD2	CASSTLAGGRNEQFF	TGTGCCAGCAGTACACTAGCGGGGGGTCGCAATGAGCAGTTCTTC
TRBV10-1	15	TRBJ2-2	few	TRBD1	CASSPTGLNTGELFF	TGCGCCAGCAGTCCGACAGGGCTTAACACCGGGGAGCTGTTTTTT
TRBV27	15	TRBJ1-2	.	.	CASSQGIGRGYGYTF	TGTGCCAGCAGTCAAGGAATAGGCAGGGGCTATGGCTACACCTTC
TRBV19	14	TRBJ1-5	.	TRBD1	CASTQGGGNQPQHF	TGTGCCAGTACGCAGGGGGGAGGAAATCAGCCCCAGCATTTT
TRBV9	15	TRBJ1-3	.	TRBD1	CASSVGTGYGNTIYF	TGTGCCAGCAGCGTAGGGACAGGGTACGGAAACACCATATATTTT
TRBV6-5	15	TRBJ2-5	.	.	CASTRESVGGETQYF	TGTGCCAGCACCCGAGAGAGCGTGGGCGGGGAGACCCAGTACTTC
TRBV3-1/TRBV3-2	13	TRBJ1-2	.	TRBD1	CASSRTGDYGYTF	TGTGCCAGCAGCCGGACAGGGGATTATGGCTACACCTTC
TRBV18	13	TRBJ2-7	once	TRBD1	CASFRQGADEQYF	TGTGCCAGCTTTCGCCAGGGGGCCGACGAGCAGTACTTC
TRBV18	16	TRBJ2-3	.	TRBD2	CASSPGTSGFTDTQYF	TGTGCCAGCTCACCAGGGACTAGCGGCTTCACAGATACGCAGTATTTT
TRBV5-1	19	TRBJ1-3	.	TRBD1	CASSLYSPTGPLSGNTIYF	TGCGCCAGCAGCTTGTATAGTCCGACAGGGCCCCTCTCTGGAAACACCATATATTTT
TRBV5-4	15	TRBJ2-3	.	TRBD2	CASSLQRGGTDTQYF	TGTGCCAGCAGCTTGCAGCGGGGGGGCACAGATACGCAGTATTTT
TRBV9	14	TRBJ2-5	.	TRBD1	CASSRGQEQETQYF	TGTGCCAGCAGTAGGGGACAGGAGCAAGAGACCCAGTACTTC
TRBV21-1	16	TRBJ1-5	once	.	CASSDRGTYSNQPQHF	TGTGCCAGCAGCGACAGGGGGACCTATAGCAATCAGCCCCAGCATTTT
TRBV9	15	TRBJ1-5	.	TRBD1	CASSVGVRGNQPQHF	TGTGCCAGCAGCGTAGGAGTCAGGGGGAATCAGCCCCAGCATTTT
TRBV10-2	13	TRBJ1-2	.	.	CASREGGNYGYTF	TGCGCCAGCAGAGAGGGAGGGAACTATGGCTACACCTTC
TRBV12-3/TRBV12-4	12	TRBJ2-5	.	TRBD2	CASGTSGETQYF	TGTGCCAGCGGGACTAGCGGAGAGACCCAGTACTTC
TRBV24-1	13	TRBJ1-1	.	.	CATSDERGTEAFF	TGTGCCACCAGTGATGAACGGGGGACTGAAGCTTTCTTT
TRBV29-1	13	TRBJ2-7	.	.	CSVEDSEGYEQYF	TGCAGCGTTGAAGATTCGGAGGGCTACGAGCAGTACTTC
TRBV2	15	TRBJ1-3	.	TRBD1	CASSLGTGDGNTIYF	TGTGCCAGCAGCCTCGGGACAGGGGATGGAAACACCATATATTTT
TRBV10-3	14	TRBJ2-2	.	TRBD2	CAISQVGGTGELFF	TGTGCCATCTCGCAAGTGGGGGGGACCGGGGAGCTGTTTTTT
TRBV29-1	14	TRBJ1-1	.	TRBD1	CSVEDRPGGTEAFF	TGCAGCGTTGAAGATCGGCCAGGGGGCACCGAAGCTTTCTTT
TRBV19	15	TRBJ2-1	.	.	CASSISGQAYNEQFF	TGTGCCAGTAGTATCTCAGGACAAGCCTACAATGAGCAGTTCTTC
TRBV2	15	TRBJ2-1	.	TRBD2	CASSPGLAVYNEQFF	TGTGCCAGCAGCCCGGGACTAGCGGTCTACAATGAGCAGTTCTTC
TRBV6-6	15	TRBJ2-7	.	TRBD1	CASSRDRVSLHEQYF	TGTGCCAGCAGTCGCGACAGGGTCTCACTCCACGAGCAGTACTTC
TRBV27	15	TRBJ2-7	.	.	CASSLYGGRTYEQYF	TGTGCCAGCAGTTTATACGGGGGACGGACCTACGAGCAGTACTTC
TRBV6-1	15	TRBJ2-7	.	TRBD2	CASSEMTSGVYEQYF	TGTGCCAGCAGTGAAATGACTAGCGGGGTATACGAGCAGTACTTC
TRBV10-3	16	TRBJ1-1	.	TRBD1	CAIRRSTGVGDTEAFF	TGTGCCATCAGGAGATCGACAGGGGTTGGGGACACTGAAGCTTTCTTT
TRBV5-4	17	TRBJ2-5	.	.	CASSLAGRLPDQETQYF	TGTGCCAGCAGCTTGGCAGGGCGCCTCCCCGACCAAGAGACCCAGTACTTC
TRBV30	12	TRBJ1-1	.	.	CAWSTGVRRAFF	TGTGCCTGGAGTACGGGGGTGAGGCGGGCTTTCTTT
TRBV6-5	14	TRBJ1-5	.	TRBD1	CASSYEHRGQPQHF	TGTGCCAGCAGTTACGAGCACAGGGGACAGCCCCAGCATTTT
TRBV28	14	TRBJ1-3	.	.	CASSFSGSGNTIYF	TGTGCCAGCAGTTTTTCGGGCTCTGGAAACACCATATATTTT
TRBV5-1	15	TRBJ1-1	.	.	CASSPGGSGDTEAFF	TGCGCCAGCAGCCCTGGTGGGTCCGGGGACACTGAAGCTTTCTTT
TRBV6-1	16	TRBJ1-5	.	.	CASSVPSGGSNQPQHF	TGTGCCAGCAGTGTCCCGTCGGGGGGTAGCAATCAGCCCCAGCATTTT
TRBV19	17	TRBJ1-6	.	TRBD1	CASSPRQGSSYNSPLHF	TGTGCCAGTAGTCCCCGACAGGGATCGTCCTATAATTCACCCCTCCACTTT
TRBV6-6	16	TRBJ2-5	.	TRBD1	CASSKGQGLRTETQYF	TGTGCCAGCAGTAAAGGACAGGGTTTGAGGACCGAGACCCAGTACTTC
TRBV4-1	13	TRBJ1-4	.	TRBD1	CASSRTGSEKLFF	TGCGCCAGCAGCAGGACAGGGTCTGAAAAACTGTTTTTT